This T cell receptor beta chain was recorded in a study of shared clonotypes between healthy human individuals. Comment on this clone: Its antigen is still unknown.

The CDR3 extends over 15 amino acids. V lost 7 bases to trimming and J lost 0 bases; unmatched junction nucleotides: 5. CDR1 and CDR2 (germline): MDHEN, SYDVKM. Study observations and caveats: Clonotypes shared by all four sorted-subset donors had higher generation probabilities than non-shared clonotypes. Measured sharing among donors was expected to vary with sequencing depth.

Generated by immunoSEQ multiplex PCR, the TCRdb table keeps only in-frame clones and is missing some. Of over a million clones in the sample, over 95% were seen once. J is TRBJ2-1 and V is TRBV28; the match to TRBD2 covers 8 bases. The specimen was naive CD4+ T cells sorted from blood. Subset: CD45RA+ positively selected. The sequence came from a man aged 30 to 45 in good health. This CDR3 reads CASKEAGASYNEQFF. DNA of the CDR3: TGTGCCAGCAAAGAAGCGGGAGCCTCCTACAATGAGCAGTTCTTC.